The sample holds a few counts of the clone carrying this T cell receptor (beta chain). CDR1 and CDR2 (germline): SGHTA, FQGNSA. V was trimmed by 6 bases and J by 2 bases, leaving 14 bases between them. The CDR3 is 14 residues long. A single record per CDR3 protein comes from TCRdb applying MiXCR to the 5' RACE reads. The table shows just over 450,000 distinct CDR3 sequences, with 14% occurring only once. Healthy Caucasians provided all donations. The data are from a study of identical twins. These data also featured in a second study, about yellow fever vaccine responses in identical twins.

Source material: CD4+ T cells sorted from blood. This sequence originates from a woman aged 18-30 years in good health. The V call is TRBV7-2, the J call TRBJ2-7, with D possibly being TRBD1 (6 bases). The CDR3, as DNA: TGTGCCAGCAGAGCTACAGGGCTTCCCTACGAGCAGTACTTC. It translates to CASRATGLPYEQYF.